This T cell receptor (beta chain) was observed in a study of CD8 T cells in Susac syndrome. The CDR3 consists of 15 residues. V lost 7 bases and J lost 4; bases outside the gene matches: 7. A quantity of roughly 0.5 to 1 ug RNA underwent reverse transcription using random hexamers. TCRdb re-derived calls from the immunoSEQ multiplex PCR reads in MiXCR, one entry per CDR3 protein. Here the sample spans 50,000 to 65,000 distinct CDR3 sequences, over 85% being singletons. CD8+ and CD4+ T cells circulating in blood were sequenced for TCR beta. TEMRA cells were FACS-enriched, unlike CD8+ and CD4+ T cells, which were negatively isolated.

The sequence was obtained from a human donor in good health. V is TRBV12-3 or TRBV12-4 and J is TRBJ2-3; 11 bases agree with TRBD2. The sample consisted of CD8+ T cells from PBMCs. CDR3 DNA sequence: TGTGCCAGCACCTCCATAGCGGGGGGGGCAGATACGCAGTATTTT. It encodes CASTSIAGGADTQYF.